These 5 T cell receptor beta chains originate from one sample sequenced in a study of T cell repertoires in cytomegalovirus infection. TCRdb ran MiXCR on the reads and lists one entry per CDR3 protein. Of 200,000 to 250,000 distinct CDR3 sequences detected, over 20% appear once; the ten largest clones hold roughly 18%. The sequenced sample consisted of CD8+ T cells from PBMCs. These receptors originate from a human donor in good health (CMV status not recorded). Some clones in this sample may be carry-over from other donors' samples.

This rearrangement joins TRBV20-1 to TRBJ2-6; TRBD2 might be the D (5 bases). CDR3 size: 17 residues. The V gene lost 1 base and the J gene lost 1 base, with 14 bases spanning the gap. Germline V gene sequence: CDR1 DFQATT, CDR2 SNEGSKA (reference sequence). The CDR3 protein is CSARVFGVSSGANVLTF. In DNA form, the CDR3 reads TGCAGTGCTAGAGTCTTCGGGGTCTCGTCTGGGGCCAACGTCCTGACTTTC.

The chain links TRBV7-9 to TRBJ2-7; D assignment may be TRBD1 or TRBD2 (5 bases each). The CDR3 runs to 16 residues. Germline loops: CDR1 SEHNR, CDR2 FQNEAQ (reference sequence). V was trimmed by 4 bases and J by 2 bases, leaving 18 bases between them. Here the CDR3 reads CASSSRGTRGAYEQYF. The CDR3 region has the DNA TGTGCCAGCAGCTCCCGAGGGACCCGAGGGGCCTACGAGCAGTACTTC.

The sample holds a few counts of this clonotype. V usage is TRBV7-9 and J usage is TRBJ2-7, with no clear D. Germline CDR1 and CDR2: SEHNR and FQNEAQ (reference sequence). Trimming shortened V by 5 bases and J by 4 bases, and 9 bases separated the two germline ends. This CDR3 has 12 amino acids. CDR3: CASSNEKYEQYF. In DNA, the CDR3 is TGTGCCAGCAGCAACGAGAAATACGAGCAGTACTTC.

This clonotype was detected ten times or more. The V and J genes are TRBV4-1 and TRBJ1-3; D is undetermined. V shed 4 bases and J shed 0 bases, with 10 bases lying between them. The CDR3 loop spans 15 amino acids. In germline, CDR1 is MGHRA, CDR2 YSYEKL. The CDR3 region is CASSPTTSSGNTIYF. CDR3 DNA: TGCGCCAGCAGCCCGACAACCAGCTCTGGAAACACCATATATTTT.

CDR3 coding DNA: TGCGCCAGCAGCCCACAGGGGGCGGGTCAGCCCCAGCATTTT. Residues: CASSPQGAGQPQHF. The V and J genes are TRBV4-1 and TRBJ1-5; TRBD1 matches 9 bases. V was clipped by 4 bases and J by 6 bases; unmatched bases: 4. Germline assignment: CDR1 MGHRA and CDR2 YSYEKL. The CDR3 has 14 amino acids.